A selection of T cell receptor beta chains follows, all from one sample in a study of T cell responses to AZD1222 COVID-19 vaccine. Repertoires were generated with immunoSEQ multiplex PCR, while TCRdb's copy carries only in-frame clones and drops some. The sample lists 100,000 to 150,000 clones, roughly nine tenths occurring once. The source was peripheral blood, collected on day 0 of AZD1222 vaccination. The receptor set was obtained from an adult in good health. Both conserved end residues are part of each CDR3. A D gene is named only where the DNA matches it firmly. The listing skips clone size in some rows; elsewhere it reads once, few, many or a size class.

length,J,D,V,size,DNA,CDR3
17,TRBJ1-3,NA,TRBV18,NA,TGTGCCAGCTCATCTTACCCCCCCGGGACGTTGGGAAACACCATATATTTT,CASSSYPPGTLGNTIYF
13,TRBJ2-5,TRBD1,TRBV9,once,TGTGCCAGCGGAACAGGGGTTCAAGAGACCCAGTACTTC,CASGTGVQETQYF
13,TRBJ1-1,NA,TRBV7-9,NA,TGTGCCAGCAGCTTAGACCCGGGAAGGGGAGCTTTCTTT,CASSLDPGRGAFF
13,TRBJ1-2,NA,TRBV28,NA,TGTGCCAGCAGCCTTGGACAGAACTATGGCTACACCTTC,CASSLGQNYGYTF
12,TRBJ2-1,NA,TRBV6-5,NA,TGTGCCAGCACGGCCACGAGCAATGAGCAGTTCTTC,CASTATSNEQFF
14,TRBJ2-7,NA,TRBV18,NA,TGTGCCAGCTCACCAGGGTCCCATTTCTACGAGCAGTACTTC,CASSPGSHFYEQYF
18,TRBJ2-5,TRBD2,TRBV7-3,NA,TGTGCCAGCAGCTTTCGTCCGGGACTAGCGGGAGCCCAAGAGACCCAGTACTTC,CASSFRPGLAGAQETQYF
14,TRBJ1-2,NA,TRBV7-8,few,TGTGCCAGCAGCTTAGAAGCCAGACCCTATGGCTACACCTTC,CASSLEARPYGYTF
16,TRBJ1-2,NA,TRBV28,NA,TGTGCCAGCAGCTACAGGCCCTCCCTCTCTAACGGTGGCTACACCTTC,CASSYRPSLSNGGYTF
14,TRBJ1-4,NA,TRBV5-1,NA,TGCGCCAGCAGCTTGGAAGGGACTAATGAAAAACTGTTTTTT,CASSLEGTNEKLFF
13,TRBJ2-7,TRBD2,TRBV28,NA,TGTGCCAGCAATTCCGGGACTACCTACGAGCAGTACTTC,CASNSGTTYEQYF
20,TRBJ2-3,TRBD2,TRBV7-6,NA,TGTGCCAGCAGCTTGAGGGGTCCGGGACTAGCGGGCCGGGGCCCAGATACGCAGTATTTT,CASSLRGPGLAGRGPDTQYF
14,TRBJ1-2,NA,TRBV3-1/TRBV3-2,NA,TGTGCCAGCAGCCAAGATGTAGGGGACTATGGCTACACCTTC,CASSQDVGDYGYTF
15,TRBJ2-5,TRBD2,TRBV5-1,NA,TGCGCCAGCAGCTTGGAGAGCGGGAGGCAAGAGACCCAGTACTTC,CASSLESGRQETQYF
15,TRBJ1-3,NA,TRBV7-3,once,TGTGCCAGCAGCCCAGGACCCGGGCCAGGAAACACCATATATTTT,CASSPGPGPGNTIYF
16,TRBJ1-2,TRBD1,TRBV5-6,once,TGTGCCAGCAGCCTGGGGACAGGGGGGAGTAAAGGTGGCTACACCTTC,CASSLGTGGSKGGYTF
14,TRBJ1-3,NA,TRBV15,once,TGTGCCACCAGCAGAGGACAGGAGACGGACACCATATATTTT,CATSRGQETDTIYF
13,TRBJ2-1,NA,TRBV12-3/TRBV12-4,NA,TGTGCCAGCAGTCGAGGGGGAGGGGATGAGCAGTTCTTC,CASSRGGGDEQFF
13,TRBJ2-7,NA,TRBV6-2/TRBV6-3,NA,TGTGCCAGCAGCTCCTCCGGGGTCGGCGAGCAGTACTTC,CASSSSGVGEQYF
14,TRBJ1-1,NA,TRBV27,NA,TGTGCCAGCAGTCCGGGACCGCTGAACACTGAAGCTTTCTTT,CASSPGPLNTEAFF
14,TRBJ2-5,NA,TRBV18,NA,TGTGCCAGCTCACCAGCCGGGCTCGGAGAGACCCAGTACTTC,CASSPAGLGETQYF
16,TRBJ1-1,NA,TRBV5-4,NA,TGTGCCAGCAGCTTGGCCTTGGGCCGAGCAAACACTGAAGCTTTCTTT,CASSLALGRANTEAFF
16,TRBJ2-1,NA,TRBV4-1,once,TGCGCCAGCAGCCAAGATTTGGCGGGCTCCTACAATGAGCAGTTCTTC,CASSQDLAGSYNEQFF
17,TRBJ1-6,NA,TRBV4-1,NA,TGCGCCAGCAGCCAAGAGCCCGTGAGATCCTATAATTCACCCCTCCACTTT,CASSQEPVRSYNSPLHF
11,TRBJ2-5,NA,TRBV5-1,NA,TGCGCCAGCCGGGGGCAAGAGACCCAGTACTTC,CASRGQETQYF
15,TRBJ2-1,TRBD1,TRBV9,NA,TGTGCCAGCAGCGTCCGGGACAGGGAGGGCAATGAGCAGTTCTTC,CASSVRDREGNEQFF
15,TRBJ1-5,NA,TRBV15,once,TGTGCCACCAGCAACACAGGCTATAGCAATCAGCCCCAGCATTTT,CATSNTGYSNQPQHF
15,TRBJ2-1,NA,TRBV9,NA,TGTGCCAGCAGCGTAGGGCTAGAGGGATTCAATGAGCAGTTCTTC,CASSVGLEGFNEQFF
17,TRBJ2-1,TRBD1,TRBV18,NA,TGTGCCAGCTCCCCCCAATTGACAGGGGTCTCCTACAATGAGCAGTTCTTC,CASSPQLTGVSYNEQFF
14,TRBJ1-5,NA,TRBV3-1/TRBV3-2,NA,TGTGCCAGCAGCTTACGACAGGTCAATCAGCCCCAGCATTTT,CASSLRQVNQPQHF
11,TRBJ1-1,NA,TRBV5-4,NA,TGTGCCACGACGCGGGGAATTGAAGCTTTCTTT,CATTRGIEAFF
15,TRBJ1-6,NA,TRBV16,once,TGTGCCAGCAGCCGGAGACGGGACGGGACTTCACCCCTCCACTTT,CASSRRRDGTSPLHF
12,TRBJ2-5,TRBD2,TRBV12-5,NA,TGTGCTAGTGCCTGGGGGGGTGAGACCCAGTACTTC,CASAWGGETQYF
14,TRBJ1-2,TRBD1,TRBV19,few,TGTGCCAGTAGTTACAGGGGCGATAACTATGGCTACACCTTC,CASSYRGDNYGYTF
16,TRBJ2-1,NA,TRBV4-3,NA,TGCGCCAGCAGCCAAGAGTGGGGGTACAAGAACAATGAGCAGTTCTTC,CASSQEWGYKNNEQFF
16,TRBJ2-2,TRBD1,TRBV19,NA,TGTGCCAGTAGTCCCAGGACAGGGGGTAGCACCGGGGAGCTGTTTTTT,CASSPRTGGSTGELFF
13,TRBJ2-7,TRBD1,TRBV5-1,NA,TGCGCCAGCAGCTTTACAGGGGTCTACGAGCAGTACTTC,CASSFTGVYEQYF
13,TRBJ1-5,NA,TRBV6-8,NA,TGTGCCAGCAGCACGGGGGCGAATCAGCCCCAGCATTTT,CASSTGANQPQHF
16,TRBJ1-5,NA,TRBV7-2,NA,TGTGCCAGCAGCCCGGGCAGCGTCGAAGTCTCGCAGCCCCAGCATTTT,CASSPGSVEVSQPQHF
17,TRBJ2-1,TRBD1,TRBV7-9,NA,TGTGCCAGCAGCTCTACTATCCGGGACAGGCAGGGGGATGAGCAGTTCTTC,CASSSTIRDRQGDEQFF